The 5 T cell receptor beta chains presented below share a single source sample, sequenced in a study of Ad26.COV2.S vaccination and SARS-CoV-2 variants. Treatment indicated: roughly 19 received Ad26.COV2.S at low or high dose, single or two shots; 5 received placebo; per-sample allocation not given. All samples were drawn on day 63, counting from the first vaccine or placebo injection. Clones were read by immunoSEQ multiplex PCR, and TCRdb kept only the in-frame ones, dropping some. Of some 370,000 clones listed, around four fifths are singletons. Here the sequenced sample was peripheral blood, taken in a trial of Ad26.COV2.S vaccine versus placebo. These receptors were obtained from a person aged 18-65 years who received the Ad26.COV2.S COVID-19 vaccine or a placebo.

The DNA of the CDR3 is TGCGCCAGCAGCTTACAGGGGGATCGAGCTTTCTTT. This gives the protein CASSLQGDRAFF. V usage is TRBV5-1 and J usage is TRBJ1-1; TRBD1 aligns across 8 bases. The CDR3 runs to 12 residues. CDR1 and CDR2 from the germline V gene are SGHRS and YFSETQ. The trim removed 2 bases at V and 10 bases at J, leaving 4 bases unmatched.

The V and J genes are TRBV6-5 and TRBJ1-4; D not certain. Per the germline V gene, CDR1 is MNHEY and CDR2 is SVGAGI. Trimming left V 6 bases short and J 7 bases short, with 15 bases between. This CDR3 comprises 14 residues. CDR3 region: CASSFHGFGEKLFF. The CDR3 region has the DNA TGTGCCAGCAGCTTCCACGGGTTTGGTGAAAAACTGTTTTTT.

This clone was seen a single time. The chain links TRBV4-1 to TRBJ2-7; D might be TRBD2 (6 bases). V lost 2 bases, J lost 8 bases, and 16 bases lay in between. The CDR3 contains 14 residues. From germline, CDR1 is MGHRA and CDR2 YSYEKL. Here the CDR3 reads CASSQYLSGDQQYF. The CDR3 DNA sequence: TGCGCCAGCAGCCAATACTTATCGGGGGACCAGCAGTACTTC.

V gene TRBV5-4 combines with J gene TRBJ2-5; TRBD1 might be the D (5 bases). The CDR3 has 15 amino acids. The germline CDR1 and CDR2 sequences are SGHNT and YYREEE (reference sequence). V gave up 4 bases and J gave up 4 bases, with 17 bases separating them. The CDR3 bases are TGTGCCAGCAGCCAGCCAGGGTCGAGAATAGAGACCCAGTACTTC. It yields the protein CASSQPGSRIETQYF.

This rearrangement joins TRBV15 to TRBJ2-1, with 8 bases lining up with TRBD2. This CDR3 has 15 amino acids. Germline lookup yields CDR1 LNHNV and CDR2 YYDKDF (reference sequence). V was clipped by 0 bases and J by 9 bases; unmatched bases: 7. The CDR3 coding sequence is TGTGCCACCAGCAGAGAGCGGACTAGCCATGGTGAGCAGTTCTTC. Translated, it gives CATSRERTSHGEQFF.